This T cell receptor (beta chain) was captured by sequencing in a study of T cell responses to AZD1222 COVID-19 vaccine. Study-level findings and limits: The donor group comprised mostly white British people and more females; the analysis possibly underestimated clonal diversity.

The repertoire was sequenced with immunoSEQ multiplex PCR; TCRdb's copy has only in-frame clones and lacks some. The table has about 120,000 clones, around 90% seen once. In regard to this clone: Its antigen is unknown.

With 6 bases clipped from V and 5 bases from J, the junction kept 7 bases outside the gene matches. The CDR3 totals 14 residues. Germline CDR1 ENHRY, CDR2 SYGVKD. The clonotype comes from an adult who received the AZD1222 COVID-19 vaccine. The chain has TRBV10-3 and TRBJ2-3; 8 positions agree with TRBD2. The material was peripheral blood, obtained 28 days after the second AZD1222 dose. Here the CDR3 DNA reads TGTGCCATCAGCGCAGCGGGGGCCCAAGATACGCAGTATTTT. This gives the protein CAISAAGAQDTQYF.